The 27 T cell receptor beta chains below all came from one sample that was sequenced in a study of OX40 agonist ivuxolimab in advanced cancers. Clones were sequenced by immunoSEQ multiplex PCR, and TCRdb holds only the in-frame ones, with some missing. The sample shows tens of thousands of clones, 90% of them seen only once. The sequencing here drew on CD4+ or CD8+ T cells sorted from blood, taken in a trial of the OX40 agonist ivuxolimab. Receptors were obtained from an adult with an advanced solid tumor such as melanoma, head and neck, liver or kidney cancer.

J is TRBJ2-6 and V is TRBV25-1, with a possible D match to TRBD1 (5 bases). Trimming took 4 bases from V and 3 from J, leaving 7 bases between them. The CDR3 is 14 residues long. Germline V gene sequence: CDR1 MGHDK, CDR2 SYGVNS. The CDR3 DNA reads as TGTGCCAGCAGTGGCAGGGTTGGGGCCAACGTCCTGACTTTC. This gives the protein CASSGRVGANVLTF.

This clone was found once. This chain joins TRBV5-5 and TRBJ1-2, with a tentative D call TRBD1 (5 bases). The CDR3 loop spans 12 amino acids. V lost 5 bases to trimming and J lost 7 bases, with 12 bases between them. Germline V gene sequence: CDR1 SGHKS, CDR2 YYEKEE (reference sequence). The CDR3 DNA reads as TGTGCCAGCAGACCTACAGGAGGTGGCTACACCTTC. This encodes CASRPTGGGYTF.

The chain employs TRBV30 and TRBJ2-2; no reliable D call. The CDR3 spans 13 residues. Germline V gene data show CDR1 as GTSNPN and CDR2 as SVGIG (reference sequence). The ends were cut back, 3 bases at V and 5 bases at J, with 10 bases in the middle. This CDR3 reads CAWRSHETGELFF. CDR3 sequence (DNA): TGTGCCTGGAGGAGCCATGAGACCGGGGAGCTGTTTTTT.

The chain couples TRBV7-3 to TRBJ1-6, with 7 bases aligning to TRBD1. The CDR3 is made up of 17 amino acids. Germline CDR1 reads SGHTA; CDR2 reads FQGTGA. V shed 1 base and J 8 bases; nucleotides not matched to a gene: 11. CDR3 in amino acids: CASSLNSWTGQDSPLHF. CDR3 DNA: TGTGCCAGCAGCTTAAACAGTTGGACAGGACAAGATTCACCCCTCCACTTT.

V gene TRBV2 combines with J gene TRBJ2-7; TRBD2 might be the D (6 bases). The CDR3 is 17 amino acids. V was pared by 9 bases and J by 6 bases, with 30 bases between. Germline V gives CDR1 SNHLY, CDR2 FYNNEI. The CDR3 loop is CARRQTASASRTGEQYV. CDR3 nucleotides: TGTGCCAGGCGTCAGACGGCTAGCGCCTCACGTACGGGCGAGCAGTACGTC.

V and J are TRBV14 and TRBJ2-5; D gene ambiguous. CDR3 length: 11 amino acids. Germline values: CDR1 SGHDN, CDR2 FVKESK. Trimming pared 4 bases from V and 5 bases from J, leaving 5 bases between. DNA of the CDR3: TGTGCCAGCAGCCGCTCGGAGACCCAGTACTTC. Protein: CASSRSETQYF.

V usage is TRBV28 and J usage is TRBJ2-6, with 7 bases matching TRBD2. The V and J ends lost 6 bases and 0 bases, in that order; junction bases with no gene match: 2. The CDR3 sequence is 15 residues long. Germline values: CDR1 MDHEN, CDR2 SYDVKM. The CDR3 nucleotides are TGTGCCAGCAGGCCGGGGGGCTCTGGGGCCAACGTCCTGACTTTC. Translated, it gives CASRPGGSGANVLTF.

The rearrangement uses TRBV7-9 and TRBJ1-6; a weak D match, TRBD1 (5 bases). The V gene lost 5 bases and the J gene lost 7 bases, with 12 bases spanning the gap. Germline V gene lookup returns CDR1 SEHNR and CDR2 FQNEAQ (reference sequence). The CDR3 has 14 amino acids. CDR3 sequence reads: CASSPRGGNSPLHF. CDR3 coding DNA: TGTGCCAGCAGCCCAAGGGGCGGGAATTCACCCCTCCACTTT.

The chain uses TRBV7-2 and TRBJ2-1; D perhaps matches TRBD2 (6 bases). The CDR3 sequence is 15 residues long. Germline V gene lookup returns CDR1 SGHTA and CDR2 FQGNSA. V was trimmed by 0 bases and J by 5 bases, leaving 11 bases between them. The CDR3 is CASSLAASAHNEQFF. DNA of the CDR3: TGTGCCAGCAGCTTAGCCGCTAGCGCTCACAATGAGCAGTTCTTC.

About this clone itself: Other DNA sequences from this sample encode an identical CDR3 as well. This sequence joins TRBV6-5 and TRBJ1-6; 7 bases line up with TRBD1. Losses at the gene ends were 0 bases for V and 5 bases for J; bases not matched to a gene: 1. This CDR3 spans 15 amino acids. Per the germline V gene, CDR1 is MNHEY and CDR2 is SVGAGI. The CDR3 sequence: CASSYSGQNNSPLHF. CDR3 nucleotide sequence: TGTGCCAGCAGTTACTCGGGACAGAATAATTCACCCCTCCACTTT.

The V gene is TRBV25-1, the J gene TRBJ1-4, with unresolved D. CDR3 length: 15 amino acids. Germline V lookup: CDR1 MGHDK, CDR2 SYGVNS. Trimming took 0 bases from V and 8 from J, leaving 13 bases between them. Here the CDR3 reads CASSEYSQPREKLFF. CDR3 bases: TGTGCCAGCAGTGAATATAGCCAGCCCCGGGAAAAACTGTTTTTT.

The count of this clone is one. The chain carries TRBV7-9 and TRBJ1-2; the D gene is possibly TRBD1 (5 bases). The CDR3 is 11 residues long. Trimming pared 5 bases from V and 10 bases from J, leaving 11 bases between. CDR1 and CDR2 (germline): SEHNR, FQNEAQ (reference sequence). CDR3 DNA sequence: TGTGCCAGCAGCCCCGGGACTTACTACACCTTC. It yields the protein CASSPGTYYTF.

This chain uses TRBV6-1 with TRBJ2-7; D might be TRBD1 (6 bases). The ends were cut back, 7 bases at V and 3 bases at J, with 10 bases in the middle. This CDR3 is 12 amino acids long. CDR1 MNHNS and CDR2 SASEGT come from the germline V gene. Here the CDR3 DNA reads TGTGCCAGCACTACAGGGAGCTACGAGCAGTACGTC. This translates into CASTTGSYEQYV.

Here the CDR3 DNA reads TGTGCCAGCAGCTTTCTTTCTAGCGGGGTTAGCACAGATACGCAGTATTTT. It is translated as CASSFLSSGVSTDTQYF. The rearrangement joins TRBV7-6 to TRBJ2-3; 9 bases are shared with TRBD2. V lost 3 bases to trimming and J lost 0 bases; unmatched junction nucleotides: 7. Per germline, CDR1 SGHVS and CDR2 FNYEAQ. CDR3 length: 17 residues.

V usage is TRBV29-1 and J usage is TRBJ2-3, with TRBD1 matching over 9 bases. Per the germline V gene, CDR1 is SQVTM and CDR2 is ANQGSEA. The CDR3 has 15 residues. The CDR3 nucleotides read TGCAGTACAAAAGGGGACAGGGATCAGGGGGATACGCAGTATTTT. The encoded protein is CSTKGDRDQGDTQYF.

V is TRBV7-2 and J is TRBJ2-7; D possibly matches TRBD1 or TRBD2 (5 bases each). CDR3 length equals 14 residues. Germline-derived CDR1 and CDR2 are SGHTA and FQGNSA. The V and J ends lost 5 bases and 0 bases respectively, with 11 bases between them. The CDR3 region is CASSRGVSSYEQYV. The CDR3 bases are TGTGCCAGCAGCCGGGGCGTTAGCTCCTACGAGCAGTACGTC.

The table lists this clone with a count of one. This chain links TRBV7-8 with TRBJ2-5; TRBD1 matches at 10 bases. With 5 bases clipped from V and 3 bases from J, the junction kept 3 bases outside the gene matches. The CDR3 covers 14 residues. Germline V CDR1 and CDR2: SGHVS, FQNEAQ. CDR3: CASSPGTGEETQYF. CDR3 coding DNA: TGTGCCAGCAGCCCCGGGACAGGGGAAGAGACCCAGTACTTC.

This rearrangement joins TRBV11-2 to TRBJ2-7; unclear D gene. Trimming took 5 bases from V and 2 from J, leaving 4 bases between them. Per germline, CDR1 SGHAT and CDR2 FQNNGV. The CDR3 has 11 amino acids. CDR3 nucleotides: TGTGCCAGCAGCAAGGCCTACGAGCAGTACTTC. Translated: CASSKAYEQYF.

This clone was counted a single time. The rearrangement joins TRBV5-1 to TRBJ1-4, with 10 positions matching TRBD1. This CDR3 has 16 amino acids. The germline CDR1 and CDR2 sequences are SGHRS and YFSETQ. J lost 3 bases, V lost 4 bases, and 6 bases had no gene match. The CDR3 protein is CASSKDRGAANEKLFF. CDR3 DNA: TGCGCCAGCAGCAAGGACAGGGGGGCCGCTAATGAAAAACTGTTTTTT.

The J gene is TRBJ2-7, the V gene TRBV28, with a possible D match to TRBD1 (6 bases). V was trimmed by 2 bases and J by 0 bases, leaving 8 bases between them. The length of the CDR3 is 14 residues. CDR1 MDHEN and CDR2 SYDVKM come from the germline V gene. The CDR3 loop reads CASSLIGGSYEQYF. The CDR3 nucleotides read TGTGCCAGCAGTTTAATAGGGGGCTCCTACGAGCAGTACTTC.

The chain uses TRBV29-1 and TRBJ1-2; D perhaps matches TRBD1 (6 bases). V lost 3 bases and J lost 8, with 25 bases in between. The CDR3 consists of 16 residues. Germline V gene data show CDR1 as SQVTM and CDR2 as ANQGSEA. The CDR3 DNA sequence: TGCAGCGTTGACGGGGGCGGGGGGGGCGCGACCCGGGGCTACACCTTC. Translating gives CSVDGGGGGATRGYTF.

The chain recombines TRBV6-1 with TRBJ2-3; 10 nucleotides align to TRBD1. The CDR3 runs 15 residues. The germline CDR1 and CDR2 sequences are MNHNS and SASEGT. Trimming took 6 bases from V and 0 from J; bases not matched to a gene: 3. The chain's CDR3 is CASRTGQGSTDTQYF. The CDR3, as DNA: TGTGCCAGCAGGACGGGACAGGGGAGCACAGATACGCAGTATTTT.

V is TRBV5-1 and J is TRBJ2-3; maybe TRBD1 (6 bases). This CDR3 comprises 14 residues. The V end lost 4 bases, the J end lost 0 bases, and 9 bases lay between the germline ends. The germline V gene has CDR1 SGHRS and CDR2 YFSETQ. The CDR3 DNA is TGCGCCAGCAGCCACAGGGCCAGCACAGATACGCAGTATTTT. Translation: CASSHRASTDTQYF.

The chain carries TRBV19 and TRBJ2-3, with 12 bases aligning to TRBD2. The V and J ends lost 5 bases and 1 base, in that order; junction bases with no gene match: 4. This CDR3 has 16 amino acids. CDR1 is LNHDA, CDR2 SQIVND, per germline (reference sequence). This CDR3 is CASSALAGGRTDTQYF. The DNA of the CDR3 is TGTGCCAGTAGTGCACTAGCGGGGGGCCGCACAGATACGCAGTATTTT.

The V and J genes are TRBV19 and TRBJ2-5, with 11 positions matching TRBD1. Germline CDR1 reads LNHDA; CDR2 reads SQIVND (reference sequence). With 6 bases clipped from V and 4 bases from J, the junction kept 7 bases outside the gene matches. The CDR3 contains 15 residues. The CDR3 coding sequence is TGTGCCAGTAGCCCTCGGACAGGGGGCCCAGAGACCCAGTACTTC. Amino acids: CASSPRTGGPETQYF.

The chain couples TRBV6-4 to TRBJ2-5, with 10 bases fitting TRBD1. Near its end, the DNA agrees better with TRBJ2-7, so the J call may be wrong. The CDR3 loop spans 16 amino acids. Germline lookup yields CDR1 MRHNA and CDR2 SNTAGT. The CDR3, as DNA: TGTGCCAGCAGCCGTCGACGACAGGGGGCGGGATACGAGCAGTACTTC. This translates into CASSRRRQGAGYEQYF.

The chain is built from TRBV5-1 and TRBJ2-7, with D possibly TRBD2 on 6 matching bases. The CDR3 is 15 residues long. Per germline, CDR1 SGHRS and CDR2 YFSETQ. Trimming pared 0 bases from V and 0 bases from J, leaving 10 bases between. CDR3 loop: CASSLARGNSYEQYF. CDR3 DNA sequence: TGCGCCAGCAGCTTGGCCCGGGGGAACTCCTACGAGCAGTACTTC.